This T cell receptor (beta chain) was recovered during a study of T cells expressing NK-cell markers. This CDR3 has 18 residues. From germline, CDR1 is SGHAT and CDR2 FQDESV (reference sequence). TCRdb reprocessed the 5' RACE reads, keeping one entry per CDR3 protein, no DNA. The sample data list 500,000 or so distinct CDR3 sequences. Sequencing was done on a sample of blood T cells: a sorted CD56 or NKG2C T cell subset, CD4+ or CD8+ T cells, or bulk PBMC T cells (not recorded which). The TCR comes from a man between 18 and 35 years old in good health. This chain joins TRBV11-1 and TRBJ1-3; TCRdb's D gene call, TRBD1, goes unchecked for lack of DNA. CDR3 protein: CASSTLPGQGTSGNTIYF.